The TCR beta chain under discussion was sequenced for a study of immune characteristics of hereditary and idiopathic chronic pancreatitis. General notes on the study: The study examined local immune cells and TCRbeta repertoires in the pancreas in hereditary and idiopathic chronic pancreatitis, using control pancreases from organ donors for comparison. In total, about 5 control pancreases, under ten hereditary chronic pancreatitis pancreases and roughly 6 idiopathic chronic pancreatitis pancreases underwent TCRbeta sequencing. The gDNA-based approach was chosen because it involved minimal in vitro experimental manipulation of pancreas-infiltrating T cells. The study at large found these results: Differences in Vbeta-Jbeta gene family usage, including TRBV10, TRBV19, TRBV23 and TRBV5, were found between hereditary and idiopathic chronic pancreatitis. Significantly increased TCRbeta repertoire diversity and reduced clonality were observed in both chronic pancreatitis groups relative to controls. Because patient tissue could be obtained only at the time of TPIAT, differences in disease duration may have affected the immune findings. Chronic pancreatitis caused by alcohol use was not included in the study. Among some 14 chronic pancreatitis patients, higher numbers of productive TCR rearrangements went along with higher disease severity scores, showing a positive correlation.

Concerning this clone itself: Its antigen specificity is not known. Per-nucleotide qualities are absent, and no much larger clonotype sits a single base away.

Chronic pancreatitis pancreas tissue was obtained from patients undergoing total pancreatectomy with islet autotransplantation (TPIAT). None of the chronic pancreatitis patients included in the study had a known history of diabetes. Genomic DNA was extracted directly from bulk pancreas tissue, without T cell sorting, for TCRbeta sequencing. Pancreas tissues from patients and organ donors were collected consecutively at two US centers. Library method: the immunoSEQ multiplex PCR assay. From pancreatic genomic DNA, the TCRbeta CDR3 region along with adjacent sequences was amplified and then sequenced. The original pipeline was this. Repertoire diversity was assessed as a mean normalized Shannon-Wiener index, together with productive clonality and counts of productive rearrangements. The nonparametric Mann-Whitney U test was used to compare repertoire metrics between the control and chronic pancreatitis groups. CDR3beta sequences with identical amino acid composition and length across subjects were defined as shared clonotypes. TCRdb obtained this table from immuneACCESS and retained in-frame rearrangements with V and J assigned. These tables miss some clones; where compared with another copy, unresolved V genes account for less than half of the shortfall, and the remainder is unexplained. V, J and clone size reflect that table, while D and trimming were determined from the DNA. This sample gives several thousand clones in total; roughly 70% of them show up just once. Around 7.3% of the sample goes to the ten largest clones.

After removal of 0 bases from V and 1 base from J, the junction retains 4 bases not matched to a gene. Reading from cysteine to phenylalanine, the CDR3 counts 16 amino acids. Only the CDR3 part of the read is kept: 48 bases, read in frame from the first base. Sequences SGHRS (CDR1) and YFSETQ (CDR2) are obtained from the germline V gene. Sequenced: pancreas tissue with hereditary chronic pancreatitis. This clonotype was sampled from a human donor with chronic pancreatitis. The chain uses TRBV5-1 and TRBJ2-3, with TRBD2 identical over 8 junction bases. The CDR3 region reads CASSLGIAGRTDTQYF. The DNA is TGCGCCAGCAGCTTGGGGATAGCGGGGCGCACAGATACGCAGTATTTT.